The rows below give T cell receptor beta chains drawn from one sample of a study of cytomegalovirus exposure and HLA in healthy donors. The data were produced by immunoSEQ multiplex PCR, yet TCRdb's version contains in-frame clones alone and is incomplete. Among 100,000 or so clones listed, around 79% were seen once. The sequencing input was PBMCs. All receptors derive from a woman in her thirties or forties in good health and CMV-seronegative. CDR3s include the opening cysteine and the closing phenylalanine or tryptophan. The order of the fields is clone size, D gene, J gene, V gene, CDR3 DNA, CDR3 protein. D genes are given only for firm matches. Not every row has a clone size; where given, it reads once, few, many or a size class.

clone size: -; D gene: -; J gene: TRBJ1-2; V gene: TRBV28; CDR3 DNA: TGTGCCAGCAGTTTATCGGGTGCGTCCTATGGCTACACCTTC; CDR3 protein: CASSLSGASYGYTF
clone size: -; D gene: TRBD1; J gene: TRBJ2-3; V gene: TRBV6-1; CDR3 DNA: TGTGCCAGCAGTGAAGACGACAGGGGCCCTAGCACAGATACGCAGTATTTT; CDR3 protein: CASSEDDRGPSTDTQYF
clone size: -; D gene: TRBD1; J gene: TRBJ2-2; V gene: TRBV7-2; CDR3 DNA: TGTGCCAGCAGCCCGGGACAGTGGCCCGGGGAGCTGTTTTTT; CDR3 protein: CASSPGQWPGELFF
clone size: -; D gene: TRBD2; J gene: TRBJ2-3; V gene: TRBV6-1; CDR3 DNA: TGTGCCAGCATAGGACTAGCGAGCACAGATACGCAGTATTTT; CDR3 protein: CASIGLASTDTQYF
clone size: -; D gene: -; J gene: TRBJ1-1; V gene: TRBV28; CDR3 DNA: TGTGCCAGCAGCCCACAGGGCCAGAACACTGAAGCTTTCTTT; CDR3 protein: CASSPQGQNTEAFF
clone size: few; D gene: -; J gene: TRBJ2-1; V gene: TRBV27; CDR3 DNA: TGTGCCAGCAGTCTAGCGAGCACCTACAATGAGCAGTTCTTC; CDR3 protein: CASSLASTYNEQFF
clone size: -; D gene: -; J gene: TRBJ1-1; V gene: TRBV6-5; CDR3 DNA: TGTGCCAGCAGTAAAACCCGGCGGGATAACACTGAAGCTTTCTTT; CDR3 protein: CASSKTRRDNTEAFF
clone size: -; D gene: -; J gene: TRBJ2-7; V gene: TRBV6-6; CDR3 DNA: TGTGCCAGCAGTTACTCGACAGTTATCTCCTACGAGCAGTACTTC; CDR3 protein: CASSYSTVISYEQYF
clone size: -; D gene: -; J gene: TRBJ2-3; V gene: TRBV1; CDR3 DNA: TGCACCAGCAGCCACCCCGTGGACAGGGGGCTTATGGCAGATACGCAGTATTTT; CDR3 protein: CTSSHPVDRGLMADTQYF
clone size: once; D gene: -; J gene: TRBJ2-7; V gene: TRBV19; CDR3 DNA: TGTGCCAGTAGTATTTCCGGGTCGAGGGCCAAACAAGACGAGCAGTACTTC; CDR3 protein: CASSISGSRAKQDEQYF
clone size: -; D gene: -; J gene: TRBJ2-1; V gene: TRBV7-9; CDR3 DNA: TGTTCCAGCAGCTTAGTCCTCGGGGGGCGATACAATGAGCAGTTCTTC; CDR3 protein: CSSSLVLGGRYNEQFF
clone size: -; D gene: TRBD2; J gene: TRBJ2-1; V gene: TRBV9; CDR3 DNA: TGTGCCAGCAGCGTCGCCCGCGGGGACTATCCGTATGGCTCCTACAATGAGCAGTTCTTC; CDR3 protein: CASSVARGDYPYGSYNEQFF
clone size: few; D gene: TRBD1; J gene: TRBJ1-2; V gene: TRBV18; CDR3 DNA: TGTGCCAGCTCACCGGGACAGAACTTCTATGGCTACACCTTC; CDR3 protein: CASSPGQNFYGYTF
clone size: -; D gene: -; J gene: TRBJ2-3; V gene: TRBV7-3; CDR3 DNA: TGTGCCAGCAGCTTAAAGTCTTCGGCAGATACGCAGTATTTT; CDR3 protein: CASSLKSSADTQYF
clone size: -; D gene: TRBD2; J gene: TRBJ2-1; V gene: TRBV7-3; CDR3 DNA: TGTGCCAGCAGCTATACTAGCGGGTCCTACAATGAGCAGTTCTTC; CDR3 protein: CASSYTSGSYNEQFF
clone size: once; D gene: -; J gene: TRBJ2-3; V gene: TRBV6-1; CDR3 DNA: TGTGCCAGCAGCGAGACTCGGGATACGCAGTATTTT; CDR3 protein: CASSETRDTQYF
clone size: -; D gene: -; J gene: TRBJ1-1; V gene: TRBV27; CDR3 DNA: TGTGCCAGCAGTTACTCGGGTACTGAAGCTTTCTTT; CDR3 protein: CASSYSGTEAFF
clone size: -; D gene: TRBD1; J gene: TRBJ1-5; V gene: TRBV29-1; CDR3 DNA: TGCAGCGTTGGGACAGGGTACAATCAGCCCCAGCATTTT; CDR3 protein: CSVGTGYNQPQHF
clone size: -; D gene: -; J gene: TRBJ1-2; V gene: TRBV30; CDR3 DNA: TGTGCCTGGAGTGTATTATCCTATGGCTACACCTTC; CDR3 protein: CAWSVLSYGYTF
clone size: -; D gene: -; J gene: TRBJ2-5; V gene: TRBV15; CDR3 DNA: TGTGCCACCAGCAGACAGGGCCAAGAGACCCAGTACTTC; CDR3 protein: CATSRQGQETQYF
clone size: -; D gene: -; J gene: TRBJ2-2; V gene: TRBV19; CDR3 DNA: TGTGCCAGTAGTGTCAGGGTGGGCGGCACCGGGGAGCTGTTTTTT; CDR3 protein: CASSVRVGGTGELFF
clone size: -; D gene: -; J gene: TRBJ2-7; V gene: TRBV5-6; CDR3 DNA: TGTGCCAGCAGACTTCTAGCTGGCGAGCAGTACTTC; CDR3 protein: CASRLLAGEQYF
clone size: few; D gene: -; J gene: TRBJ2-3; V gene: TRBV7-8; CDR3 DNA: TGTGCCAGCAGCTTAGCAGCGGGCGCGGTAGATACGCAGTATTTT; CDR3 protein: CASSLAAGAVDTQYF
clone size: -; D gene: -; J gene: TRBJ2-7; V gene: TRBV4-1; CDR3 DNA: TGCGCCAGCAGCCAAGATATTTCAGGGGTGAGCTCCTACGAGCAGTACTTC; CDR3 protein: CASSQDISGVSSYEQYF
clone size: -; D gene: TRBD2; J gene: TRBJ2-2; V gene: TRBV6-1; CDR3 DNA: TGTGGGGCGGGAGTGGGCACCGGGGAGCTGTTTTTT; CDR3 protein: CGAGVGTGELFF
clone size: -; D gene: TRBD1; J gene: TRBJ2-5; V gene: TRBV6-5; CDR3 DNA: TGTGCCAGCAGTGACAGGGGGGGCGGAGAGACCCAGTACTTC; CDR3 protein: CASSDRGGGETQYF
clone size: -; D gene: -; J gene: TRBJ1-2; V gene: TRBV9; CDR3 DNA: TGTGCCAGCAGCGTAGAACCGGGGGTCTCGGGGGGCTACACCTTC; CDR3 protein: CASSVEPGVSGGYTF
clone size: -; D gene: TRBD2; J gene: TRBJ2-5; V gene: TRBV2; CDR3 DNA: TGTGCCAGCAACGATGCGGGACTAGCGGGGGGGAGTTTGGAGACCCAGTACTTC; CDR3 protein: CASNDAGLAGGSLETQYF
clone size: -; D gene: TRBD1; J gene: TRBJ1-6; V gene: TRBV5-4; CDR3 DNA: TGTGCCAGCAGCTCGGACAGGGCCAATTCACCCCTCCACTTT; CDR3 protein: CASSSDRANSPLHF
clone size: -; D gene: TRBD1; J gene: TRBJ2-7; V gene: TRBV6-6; CDR3 DNA: TGTGCCAGCAGTCCCCGACAGGGCTCCTACGAGCAGTACTTC; CDR3 protein: CASSPRQGSYEQYF
clone size: few; D gene: -; J gene: TRBJ1-2; V gene: TRBV9; CDR3 DNA: TGTGCCAGCAGCGCCACTAGTGGCTACACCTTC; CDR3 protein: CASSATSGYTF
clone size: few; D gene: -; J gene: TRBJ2-7; V gene: TRBV5-1; CDR3 DNA: TGCGCCAGCAGCAGATCAGACAACTACGAGCAGTACTTC; CDR3 protein: CASSRSDNYEQYF
clone size: -; D gene: -; J gene: TRBJ2-7; V gene: TRBV11-2; CDR3 DNA: TGTGCCAGCAGCCACGGAAAAAGGGGTAGCGAGCAGTACTTC; CDR3 protein: CASSHGKRGSEQYF
clone size: -; D gene: TRBD1; J gene: TRBJ1-5; V gene: TRBV18; CDR3 DNA: TGTGCCAGCTCACCCCTCCCCCAGGGGGCTGGTTTTCAGCCCCAGCATTTT; CDR3 protein: CASSPLPQGAGFQPQHF
clone size: -; D gene: -; J gene: TRBJ1-5; V gene: TRBV28; CDR3 DNA: TGTGCCAGCATCTCCGCCACGCGGGGTTCCCAGCCCCAGCATTTT; CDR3 protein: CASISATRGSQPQHF
clone size: -; D gene: TRBD2; J gene: TRBJ2-3; V gene: TRBV7-3; CDR3 DNA: TGTGCCAGCAGCTTCGGGGGGACTAGCACAGATACGCAGTATTTT; CDR3 protein: CASSFGGTSTDTQYF
clone size: few; D gene: -; J gene: TRBJ2-1; V gene: TRBV11-3; CDR3 DNA: TGTGCCAGCAGCTTCTCTTCCAATGAGCAGTTCTTC; CDR3 protein: CASSFSSNEQFF
clone size: -; D gene: TRBD2; J gene: TRBJ2-5; V gene: TRBV7-7; CDR3 DNA: TGTGCTAGCAGCTTTAATAGCGGGGGGGTAGAGACCCAGTACTTC; CDR3 protein: CASSFNSGGVETQYF
clone size: -; D gene: TRBD1; J gene: TRBJ2-5; V gene: TRBV7-2; CDR3 DNA: TGTGCCAGCAGTAGGGGACAGATGGAGACCCAGTACTTC; CDR3 protein: CASSRGQMETQYF
clone size: -; D gene: -; J gene: TRBJ2-3; V gene: TRBV7-9; CDR3 DNA: TGTTCCAGCAGCTTACTGGGCAGGGATCACACGGATACGCAGTATTTT; CDR3 protein: CSSSLLGRDHTDTQYF
clone size: once; D gene: -; J gene: TRBJ2-4; V gene: TRBV10-1; CDR3 DNA: TGCGCCAGCGTTGGACCCCTCAGGGAAGCCAAAAACATTCAGTACTTC; CDR3 protein: CASVGPLREAKNIQYF
clone size: few; D gene: TRBD2; J gene: TRBJ2-3; V gene: TRBV7-2; CDR3 DNA: TGTGCCAGCAGCTTAGTTCTAGCGGGGGGGCGGATCACAGATACGCAGTATTTT; CDR3 protein: CASSLVLAGGRITDTQYF
clone size: -; D gene: TRBD1; J gene: TRBJ2-1; V gene: TRBV2; CDR3 DNA: TGTGCCAGCAGTGGACGGACAGGGTCAGACAATGAGCAGTTCTTC; CDR3 protein: CASSGRTGSDNEQFF
clone size: -; D gene: -; J gene: TRBJ1-1; V gene: TRBV9; CDR3 DNA: TGTGCCAGCAGCGTCACAGCATCGGCCCCTGTCCCTGAAGCTTTCTTT; CDR3 protein: CASSVTASAPVPEAFF
clone size: -; D gene: TRBD1; J gene: TRBJ2-3; V gene: TRBV29-1; CDR3 DNA: TGCAGCGTTAGGAACAGGGGACGTAGCACAGATACGCAGTATTTT; CDR3 protein: CSVRNRGRSTDTQYF
clone size: -; D gene: -; J gene: TRBJ2-3; V gene: TRBV6-5; CDR3 DNA: TGTGCCAGCAGCCCCGGGTGGGAGACCGATACGCAGTATTTT; CDR3 protein: CASSPGWETDTQYF
clone size: -; D gene: TRBD2; J gene: TRBJ2-2; V gene: TRBV7-2; CDR3 DNA: TGTGCCAGCAGCTTAAGTGGGGGGGACTCCGGGGAGCTGTTTTTT; CDR3 protein: CASSLSGGDSGELFF
clone size: few; D gene: -; J gene: TRBJ2-3; V gene: TRBV7-9; CDR3 DNA: TGTGCCAGCAGCTGGGAGACAGGAAAATACACAGATACGCAGTATTTT; CDR3 protein: CASSWETGKYTDTQYF
clone size: -; D gene: TRBD2; J gene: TRBJ2-5; V gene: TRBV5-1; CDR3 DNA: TGCGCCAGCAGCTCTACCCTAGCGGGGGGGGCAGGGGAGCAGTACTTC; CDR3 protein: CASSSTLAGGAGEQYF
clone size: -; D gene: TRBD2; J gene: TRBJ2-3; V gene: TRBV9; CDR3 DNA: TGTGCCAGCAGCGTAAGCGGGAGGATCGGCACAGATACGCAGTATTTT; CDR3 protein: CASSVSGRIGTDTQYF
clone size: -; D gene: TRBD1; J gene: TRBJ2-7; V gene: TRBV5-6; CDR3 DNA: TGTGCCAGCAGCTTGTCGACAGGGGACGAGCAGTACTTC; CDR3 protein: CASSLSTGDEQYF
clone size: -; D gene: -; J gene: TRBJ1-6; V gene: TRBV6-5; CDR3 DNA: TGTGCCAGCAATACAGCCCTCTCCTATAATTCACCCCTCCACTTT; CDR3 protein: CASNTALSYNSPLHF
clone size: -; D gene: -; J gene: TRBJ1-2; V gene: TRBV10-3; CDR3 DNA: TGTGCCATCAGTGAGCTCGTGGGGGCCTCCTATGGCTACACCTTC; CDR3 protein: CAISELVGASYGYTF
clone size: -; D gene: -; J gene: TRBJ2-7; V gene: TRBV7-2; CDR3 DNA: TGTGCCAGCAGCTTAGTCTCCGAGCAGTACTTC; CDR3 protein: CASSLVSEQYF
clone size: -; D gene: TRBD1; J gene: TRBJ2-2; V gene: TRBV6-1; CDR3 DNA: TGTGCCAGCAGATTGGACAGGTCGAACACCGGGGAGCTGTTTTTT; CDR3 protein: CASRLDRSNTGELFF
clone size: -; D gene: -; J gene: TRBJ2-2; V gene: TRBV27; CDR3 DNA: TGTGCCAGCAGTTTATCAGGGGCTGTCGGGGAGCTGTTTTTT; CDR3 protein: CASSLSGAVGELFF
clone size: -; D gene: TRBD1; J gene: TRBJ1-1; V gene: TRBV19; CDR3 DNA: TGTGCCAGTAGGTGGACAGGGCCAAACACTGAAGCTTTCTTT; CDR3 protein: CASRWTGPNTEAFF
clone size: -; D gene: TRBD2; J gene: TRBJ2-7; V gene: TRBV5-1; CDR3 DNA: TGCGCCAGCAGCATAGGGACTAGCGGGACCTACGAGCAGTACTTC; CDR3 protein: CASSIGTSGTYEQYF
clone size: -; D gene: TRBD2; J gene: TRBJ2-4; V gene: TRBV7-9; CDR3 DNA: TGTTCCAGCAGCTTAGCTAGCGGCAAAAACATTCAGTACTTC; CDR3 protein: CSSSLASGKNIQYF
clone size: -; D gene: -; J gene: TRBJ1-1; V gene: TRBV5-6; CDR3 DNA: TGTGCCAGCAGCTTGGCCGGGAGTTCCGCTGAAGCTTTCTTT; CDR3 protein: CASSLAGSSAEAFF